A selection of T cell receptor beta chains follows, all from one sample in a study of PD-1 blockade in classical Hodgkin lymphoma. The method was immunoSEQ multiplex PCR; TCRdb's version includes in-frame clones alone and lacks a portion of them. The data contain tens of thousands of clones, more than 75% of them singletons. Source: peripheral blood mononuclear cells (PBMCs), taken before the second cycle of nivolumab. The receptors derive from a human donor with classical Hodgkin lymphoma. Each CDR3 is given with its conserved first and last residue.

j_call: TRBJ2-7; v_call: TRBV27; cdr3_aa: CASSLVKITPGEQYF
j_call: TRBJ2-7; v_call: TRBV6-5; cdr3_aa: CASSYGGTAGYEQYF
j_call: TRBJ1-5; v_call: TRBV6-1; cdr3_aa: CASRLTGPPIEPQHF
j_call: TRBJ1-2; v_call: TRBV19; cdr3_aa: CASSTGQVGWGYTF
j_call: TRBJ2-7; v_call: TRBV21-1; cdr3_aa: CASSKGLRQVRREQYF
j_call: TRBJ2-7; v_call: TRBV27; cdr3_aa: CASSYGTDSYEQYF
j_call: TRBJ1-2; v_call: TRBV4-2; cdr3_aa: CASSQDRIGLGYTF
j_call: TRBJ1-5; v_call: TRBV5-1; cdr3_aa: CASSLAGSDYVDQPQHF
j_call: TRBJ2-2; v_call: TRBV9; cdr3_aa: CASRPQTSNTGELFF
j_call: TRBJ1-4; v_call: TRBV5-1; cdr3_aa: CASSLTGTNEKLFF
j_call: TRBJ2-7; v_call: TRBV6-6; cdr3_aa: CASSSPASEQYF
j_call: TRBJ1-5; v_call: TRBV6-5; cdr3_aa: CASQFTGGDQPQHF
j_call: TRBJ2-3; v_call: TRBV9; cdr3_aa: CASSVLRGTDTQYF
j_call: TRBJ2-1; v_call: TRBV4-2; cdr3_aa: CASSPLMWAGGVNEQFF
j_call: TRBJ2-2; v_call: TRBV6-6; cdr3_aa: CASVGQEANTGELFF
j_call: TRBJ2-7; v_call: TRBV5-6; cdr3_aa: CASSWAGQTYEQYF
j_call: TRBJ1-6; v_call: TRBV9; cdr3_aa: CASSVKQYSPLHF
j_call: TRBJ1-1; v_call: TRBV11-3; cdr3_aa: CASRRGEDTEAFF
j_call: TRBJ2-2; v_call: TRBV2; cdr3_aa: CASSEGGTTGELFF
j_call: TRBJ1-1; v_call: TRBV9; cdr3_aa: CASSVGPGTGDTEAFF
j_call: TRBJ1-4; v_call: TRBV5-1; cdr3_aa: CASSLEGVAEKLFF
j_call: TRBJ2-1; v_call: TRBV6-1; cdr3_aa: CASSDGTIVGEQFF